This T cell receptor (beta chain) appears in the sequencing data of a study of blood T cell repertoires in COVID-19. Study overall: Acute and convalescent COVID-19 samples came from the United States, Italy and Spain. In each case, the material was cDNA or gDNA derived from T cells, B-cell-depleted T cells, or PBMCs.

V dropped 3 bases and J dropped 2 bases, with 11 bases sitting between them. CDR3 length: 14 residues. Germline V gene lookup returns CDR1 LNHDA and CDR2 SQIVND (reference sequence). As processed by the authors: The authors estimated nucleated cell counts from reference gene primer amplification. The data were produced by immunoSEQ multiplex PCR, yet TCRdb's version contains in-frame clones alone and is incomplete. V and J calls and clone size follow that table, whereas D and trimming were derived from the DNA. The profile shows tens of thousands of clones, around four fifths of them singletons. V usage is TRBV19 and J usage is TRBJ2-7, with D tentatively TRBD1 (5 bases). Sequenced sample: peripheral blood. The receptor comes from a woman between 55 and 75 years old with acute or convalescent COVID-19. CDR3 loop: CASSMTARAYEQYF. The CDR3 DNA reads as TGTGCCAGTAGTATGACAGCTAGGGCCTACGAGCAGTACTTC.